A selection of T cell receptor beta chains follows, all from one sample in a study of shared clonotypes between healthy human individuals. Some clones are missing from TCRdb's copy, which holds only in-frame ones; the method was immunoSEQ multiplex PCR. The sample consists of around 2.1 million clones, under 95% of them appearing once. Sequences were obtained from naive CD8+ T cells from PBMCs. These receptors came from a man between 18 and 29 years old in good health. Some clones in this sample may be carry-over from other donors' samples. The CDR3 runs from the conserved cysteine through the conserved F or W. Each record gives: V gene, J gene, CDR3 length, D gene, clone size, CDR3 DNA, CDR3 protein. The D gene is left open where the match is weak. Clone size appears in some rows only: once, few, many, or a class for an expanded clone.

>TRBV6-6|TRBJ1-4|14|NA|NA
TGTGCCAGCCTCAAGGGGGATGTTGGTGAAAAACTGTTTTTT
CASLKGDVGEKLFF
>TRBV4-1|TRBJ1-1|14|NA|few
TGCGCCAGCAGCCAACTTCGGACCAACACTGAAGCTTTCTTT
CASSQLRTNTEAFF
>TRBV2|TRBJ1-2|14|NA|NA
TGTGCCAGCAGTGGTGGCCGGAGTGTCTATGGCTACACCTTC
CASSGGRSVYGYTF
>TRBV30|TRBJ2-5|12|NA|NA
TGTGCCTGGAGTGGACTAATGGAGACCCAGTACTTC
CAWSGLMETQYF
>TRBV4-1|TRBJ1-3|16|NA|NA
TGCGCCAGCAGCCCATACAGGGAGCTCCCTGGAAACACCATATATTTT
CASSPYRELPGNTIYF
>TRBV6-5|TRBJ2-1|15|NA|NA
TGTGCCAGCAGTCCAGGGGTGAGCTCCTACAATGAGCAGTTCTTC
CASSPGVSSYNEQFF
>TRBV10-2|TRBJ1-3|14|NA|once
TGCGCCAGCAGTGGGACCGCCGGTGGAAACACCATATATTTT
CASSGTAGGNTIYF
>TRBV7-8|TRBJ2-1|14|NA|NA
TGTGCCAGCAGCTACAGAGACTCCTACAATGAGCAGTTCTTC
CASSYRDSYNEQFF
>TRBV9|TRBJ2-1|15|NA|NA
TGTGCCAGCAGCGTAGTGGTGGGAGGGGGCAATGAGCAGTTCTTC
CASSVVVGGGNEQFF
>TRBV11-1|TRBJ2-7|17|NA|NA
TGTGCCAGCAGCTTAGCGAGGGGGGCAGGGTCGGTCTACGAGCAGTACTTC
CASSLARGAGSVYEQYF
>TRBV4-3|TRBJ2-7|17|NA|NA
TGCGCCAGCAGCACCCGGGCCGGAATAGGGGCTTCCTACGAGCAGTACTTC
CASSTRAGIGASYEQYF
>TRBV28|TRBJ1-1|13|NA|NA
TGTGCCCACTCCTCGACAGCGAACACTGAAGCTTTCTTT
CAHSSTANTEAFF
>TRBV4-1|TRBJ1-1|15|NA|NA
TGCGCCAGCAGCCAAGTCGATCAATCCCACACTGAAGCTTTCTTT
CASSQVDQSHTEAFF
>TRBV19|TRBJ1-2|16|TRBD1|NA
TGTGCCAGTAGCAACCAAGTAACAGGGGTCCTCTATGGCTACACCTTC
CASSNQVTGVLYGYTF
>TRBV7-9|TRBJ2-1|16|NA|NA
TGTGCCAGCCCGTGGGAAGCGGACAGCTCCTACAATGAGCAGTTCTTC
CASPWEADSSYNEQFF
>TRBV7-9|TRBJ2-6|17|NA|NA
TGTGCCAGCAGCTCCAATGTGGACAGCTCTGGGGCCAACGTCCTGACTTTC
CASSSNVDSSGANVLTF
>TRBV9|TRBJ2-3|16|NA|NA
TGTGCCAGCAGCGTAGGGAGGGACAGATACACAGATACGCAGTATTTT
CASSVGRDRYTDTQYF
>TRBV7-2|TRBJ2-7|17|TRBD2|NA
TGTGCCAGCAGCTTCCCCGCGGCGGGAGAGAGCTCCTACGAGCAGTACTTC
CASSFPAAGESSYEQYF
>TRBV6-5|TRBJ1-1|14|TRBD1|NA
TGTGCCAGCACCCTAGACAGGGGCGGTACGGAAGCTTTCTTT
CASTLDRGGTEAFF
>TRBV7-6|TRBJ2-7|17|TRBD1|once
TGTGCCAGCAGCCCAAGGGACAGGGGAACGGGGACCTACGAGCAGTACTTC
CASSPRDRGTGTYEQYF
>TRBV6-1|TRBJ2-2|15|TRBD2|NA
TGTGCCAGCAGTGAAGCTTGGACTAGGACCGGGGAGCTGTTTTTT
CASSEAWTRTGELFF
>TRBV10-3|TRBJ2-3|16|NA|NA
TGTGCCATCAGCGAGCCGCCGACAGGACCCGGGCGGACGCAGTATTTT
CAISEPPTGPGRTQYF
>TRBV5-1|TRBJ2-7|16|NA|NA
TGCGCCAGCAGCTTGGTGGTCAGGGGATCCCCTTACGAGCAGTACTTC
CASSLVVRGSPYEQYF
>TRBV28|TRBJ1-5|14|NA|once
TGTGCCAGCAGTTTTCGCCTCCAGGGACAGCCCCAGCATTTT
CASSFRLQGQPQHF
>TRBV5-4|TRBJ2-2|11|TRBD2|NA
TGTGCCGCGGGGGGGTCCGGGGAGCTGTTTTTT
CAAGGSGELFF
>TRBV2|TRBJ1-1|15|NA|NA
TGTGCCAGCAGTGAATTTCAGGGCGAGAACACTGAAGCTTTCTTT
CASSEFQGENTEAFF
>TRBV13|TRBJ2-1|15|TRBD2|NA
TGTGCCAGCAGCGAGGGACTAGCGGCCAACTTTGAGCAGTTCTTC
CASSEGLAANFEQFF
>TRBV15|TRBJ2-1|16|TRBD2|NA
TGTGCCACCAGCCCACAAGAGGGACTAGCGGGTAATGAGCAGTTCTTC
CATSPQEGLAGNEQFF
>TRBV19|TRBJ1-1|12|TRBD1|few
TGTGCCATAAGGACAGGAGGTACTGAAGCTTTCTTT
CAIRTGGTEAFF
>TRBV9|TRBJ2-7|15|NA|NA
TGTGCCAGCAGCGCCTCCGGGACGGAGACCTACGAGCAGTACTTC
CASSASGTETYEQYF
>TRBV2|TRBJ2-1|13|TRBD1|NA
TGTGCCAGCCATGGACAGGGATACAATGAGCAGTTCTTC
CASHGQGYNEQFF
>TRBV7-9|TRBJ2-5|17|TRBD2|NA
TGTGCCAGCAGCTTGGAAGGAGCGGGAGGGTATCAAGAGACCCAGTACTTC
CASSLEGAGGYQETQYF
>TRBV7-9|TRBJ2-7|14|TRBD1|NA
TGTGCCAGCAGCTCAGTACAGGGGAACTACGAGCAGTACTTC
CASSSVQGNYEQYF
>TRBV28|TRBJ2-1|14|TRBD1|NA
TGTGCCAGCAGCCGACAGGGGTACTACAATGAGCAGTTCTTC
CASSRQGYYNEQFF
>TRBV7-9|TRBJ2-7|12|NA|NA
TGTGCCAGCAGCCCGGGACGCTACGAGCAGTACTTC
CASSPGRYEQYF